This is a list of T cell receptor beta chains from one sample in a study of regulatory T cells in long-lasting Graves disease. From the multiplex PCR reads, TCRdb called clonotypes with MiXCR, one entry per CDR3 protein. Here the sample spans some 450,000 distinct CDR3 sequences, around 17% being singletons. This same sample was also taken into another study, of T cells in Graves' hyperthyroidism and ophthalmopathy.

This specimen consisted of peripheral blood mononuclear cells (PBMCs), obtained at new diagnosis, from a patient treated with antithyroid drugs. These receptors were collected from a woman aged 25 to 39 with Graves disease. The CDR3 runs from the conserved cysteine through the conserved F or W. A D gene is named only where the DNA matches it firmly. Not every row has a clone size; where given, it reads once, few, many or a size class.

clone size: many; D gene: TRBD2; J gene: TRBJ2-5; V gene: TRBV7-8; CDR3 DNA: TGTGCCAGCAGCATCAGGAGACTAGCGGGTAATCAAGAGACCCAGTACTTC; CDR3 protein: CASSIRRLAGNQETQYF
clone size: many; D gene: .; J gene: TRBJ2-1; V gene: TRBV20-1; CDR3 DNA: TGCAGTGCTAGACCTCGCGGGGACTGGAGTAGAAATGAGCAGTTCTTC; CDR3 protein: CSARPRGDWSRNEQFF
clone size: few; D gene: TRBD1; J gene: TRBJ1-3; V gene: TRBV27; CDR3 DNA: TGTGCCAGCAGTTTATCGGACAGGGCTGGAAACACCATATATTTT; CDR3 protein: CASSLSDRAGNTIYF
clone size: many; D gene: .; J gene: TRBJ1-4; V gene: TRBV28; CDR3 DNA: TGTGCCAGCTCTCTCGCCAGTTGGGAAAAACTGTTTTTT; CDR3 protein: CASSLASWEKLFF
clone size: few; D gene: .; J gene: TRBJ1-2; V gene: TRBV7-2; CDR3 DNA: TGTGCCAGCAGCTTGCCCTCTCAGGGGTCCTATGGCTACACCTTC; CDR3 protein: CASSLPSQGSYGYTF
clone size: .; D gene: .; J gene: TRBJ2-1; V gene: TRBV6-1; CDR3 DNA: TGTGCCAGCAGTGAAGCGGGAAATGAGCAGTTCTTC; CDR3 protein: CASSEAGNEQFF
clone size: few; D gene: TRBD2; J gene: TRBJ2-1; V gene: TRBV27; CDR3 DNA: TGTGCCAGCAGTTCTTATAGGACTAGCGGGAGGATATCTTACAATGAGCAGTTCTTC; CDR3 protein: CASSSYRTSGRISYNEQFF
clone size: many; D gene: .; J gene: TRBJ2-2; V gene: TRBV5-1; CDR3 DNA: TGCGCCAGCAGCCCCCCGCCAGCGTCGAACACCGGGGAGCTGTTTTTT; CDR3 protein: CASSPPPASNTGELFF
clone size: few; D gene: TRBD1; J gene: TRBJ2-2; V gene: TRBV4-1; CDR3 DNA: TGCGCCAGCAGACGCTCAGACAGGGCTAGCACCGGGGAGCTGTTTTTT; CDR3 protein: CASRRSDRASTGELFF
clone size: few; D gene: TRBD2; J gene: TRBJ2-3; V gene: TRBV7-8; CDR3 DNA: TGTGCCAGCAGCTTAGTAATGGCGGGAGGCTCCAGGACGCAGTATTTT; CDR3 protein: CASSLVMAGGSRTQYF
clone size: many; D gene: .; J gene: TRBJ2-3; V gene: TRBV27; CDR3 DNA: TGTGCCAGCAGTCGCCCCTCTAGGGATACGCAGTATTTT; CDR3 protein: CASSRPSRDTQYF
clone size: many; D gene: .; J gene: TRBJ2-7; V gene: TRBV4-1; CDR3 DNA: TGCGCCAGCAGCCAAGGACAGGTGAGCTCCTACGAGCAGTACTTC; CDR3 protein: CASSQGQVSSYEQYF
clone size: .; D gene: .; J gene: TRBJ1-2; V gene: TRBV27; CDR3 DNA: TGTGCCAGCAGTGCCTCAAATACAGGGTTAGCTAACTATGGCTACACCTTC; CDR3 protein: CASSASNTGLANYGYTF
clone size: .; D gene: .; J gene: TRBJ1-1; V gene: TRBV20-1; CDR3 DNA: TGCAGTGCTAGAGGCCGCGGTTGGGCCACAAACACTGAAGCTTTCTTT; CDR3 protein: CSARGRGWATNTEAFF
clone size: few; D gene: .; J gene: TRBJ1-1; V gene: TRBV28; CDR3 DNA: TGTGCCAGCAGTTTAAATGGGGCCCCTGAAGCTTTCTTT; CDR3 protein: CASSLNGAPEAFF
clone size: many; D gene: TRBD2; J gene: TRBJ2-1; V gene: TRBV2; CDR3 DNA: TGTGCCAGCATCCTAGCGGGAGTGGGGCAGTTCTTC; CDR3 protein: CASILAGVGQFF
clone size: many; D gene: TRBD1; J gene: TRBJ2-7; V gene: TRBV7-2; CDR3 DNA: TGTGCCAGCAGCGCTACTTGGGACAGGACCTACGAGCAGTACTTC; CDR3 protein: CASSATWDRTYEQYF
clone size: many; D gene: TRBD1; J gene: TRBJ2-7; V gene: TRBV7-9; CDR3 DNA: TGTGCCAGCAGCTCATACGGACAGGGGTCCCGCTACGAGCAGTACTTC; CDR3 protein: CASSSYGQGSRYEQYF
clone size: many; D gene: .; J gene: TRBJ1-1; V gene: TRBV2; CDR3 DNA: TGTGCCAGCAGTGCGGGACATGGGAGAAACACTGAAGCTTTCTTT; CDR3 protein: CASSAGHGRNTEAFF
clone size: many; D gene: .; J gene: TRBJ2-1; V gene: TRBV11-2; CDR3 DNA: TGTGCCAGCAGCTTAGTATGGCAGGGAGGAGGCAATGAGCAGTTCTTC; CDR3 protein: CASSLVWQGGGNEQFF
clone size: many; D gene: .; J gene: TRBJ1-4; V gene: TRBV2; CDR3 DNA: TGTGCCAGCGGAGTATCCCTCCGAGGGACTAATGAAAAACTGTTTTTT; CDR3 protein: CASGVSLRGTNEKLFF
clone size: many; D gene: .; J gene: TRBJ2-7; V gene: TRBV28; CDR3 DNA: TGTACCAGCAGCCCACCCGGGATGCGCGAGCAGTACTTC; CDR3 protein: CTSSPPGMREQYF
clone size: many; D gene: .; J gene: TRBJ1-1; V gene: TRBV2; CDR3 DNA: TGTGCCAGCATTCGGTTGTTCACTGAAGCTTTCTTT; CDR3 protein: CASIRLFTEAFF
clone size: many; D gene: .; J gene: TRBJ2-5; V gene: TRBV18; CDR3 DNA: TGTGCCAGCTCACCCAGCCCAACGGAGACCCAGTACTTC; CDR3 protein: CASSPSPTETQYF
clone size: many; D gene: .; J gene: TRBJ2-7; V gene: TRBV28; CDR3 DNA: TGTGCCAGCAGGCAACCCGGATTGAGAGCCTACGAGCAGTACTTC; CDR3 protein: CASRQPGLRAYEQYF
clone size: few; D gene: .; J gene: TRBJ1-4; V gene: TRBV6-5; CDR3 DNA: TGTGCCAGCAGTTACTCAGGCAGGGCTACTGAAAAACTGTTTTTT; CDR3 protein: CASSYSGRATEKLFF
clone size: many; D gene: .; J gene: TRBJ2-2; V gene: TRBV5-1; CDR3 DNA: TGCGCCAGCAGCTTGGCTTCAGTACCCGGGGAGCTGTTTTTT; CDR3 protein: CASSLASVPGELFF
clone size: many; D gene: TRBD1; J gene: TRBJ1-1; V gene: TRBV6-5; CDR3 DNA: TGTGCCAGCAGTTACTCGGGACAGGTGAACACTGAAGCTTTCTTT; CDR3 protein: CASSYSGQVNTEAFF
clone size: many; D gene: .; J gene: TRBJ1-1; V gene: TRBV11-3; CDR3 DNA: TGTGCCAGCAGCATCAACAGAGATACTGAAGCTTTCTTT; CDR3 protein: CASSINRDTEAFF
clone size: many; D gene: .; J gene: TRBJ2-7; V gene: TRBV24-1; CDR3 DNA: TGTGCCACCAGGGAAAGGGCGGGCCTAGCCTACGAGCAGTACTTC; CDR3 protein: CATRERAGLAYEQYF
clone size: few; D gene: .; J gene: TRBJ1-1; V gene: TRBV12-5; CDR3 DNA: TGTGCTAGTGGTGACTGGGGGACTGAAGCTTTCTTT; CDR3 protein: CASGDWGTEAFF
clone size: few; D gene: .; J gene: TRBJ1-5; V gene: TRBV5-1; CDR3 DNA: TGCGCCAGCAGCTGGGGACCTCAAGGCCAGCATTTT; CDR3 protein: CASSWGPQGQHF
clone size: few; D gene: .; J gene: TRBJ1-6; V gene: TRBV3-1; CDR3 DNA: .; CDR3 protein: CASSVASGTGVRF
clone size: many; D gene: TRBD2; J gene: TRBJ2-7; V gene: TRBV3-1; CDR3 DNA: TGTGCCAGCAGCCGCCGGGACTACTCCTACGAGCAGTACTTC; CDR3 protein: CASSRRDYSYEQYF
clone size: few; D gene: .; J gene: TRBJ2-4; V gene: TRBV10-1; CDR3 DNA: TGCGCCAGCAGTGAGGTAATCGGAGGCATTCAGTACTTC; CDR3 protein: CASSEVIGGIQYF
clone size: few; D gene: .; J gene: TRBJ1-1; V gene: TRBV4-3; CDR3 DNA: TGCGCCAGCAGCCAAGGTTGGACGGAGGGCACTGAAGCTTTCTTT; CDR3 protein: CASSQGWTEGTEAFF
clone size: many; D gene: TRBD1; J gene: TRBJ2-1; V gene: TRBV28; CDR3 DNA: TGTGCCAGCAGTGTACAGGGGGAGATCTCCTACAATGAGCAGTTCTTC; CDR3 protein: CASSVQGEISYNEQFF
clone size: many; D gene: TRBD2; J gene: TRBJ2-1; V gene: TRBV29-1; CDR3 DNA: TGCAGCGTTGTTCCCGGGAGGGCAAATGAGCAGTTCTTC; CDR3 protein: CSVVPGRANEQFF
clone size: .; D gene: .; J gene: TRBJ2-5; V gene: TRBV5-1; CDR3 DNA: TGCGCCAGCAGCTTAGAGCGGAGGCGAGAGACCCAGTACTTC; CDR3 protein: CASSLERRRETQYF
clone size: many; D gene: .; J gene: TRBJ2-5; V gene: TRBV9; CDR3 DNA: TGTGCCAGCAGCGTATCGGAGGCCGAGACCCAGTACTTC; CDR3 protein: CASSVSEAETQYF
clone size: many; D gene: .; J gene: TRBJ1-1; V gene: TRBV13; CDR3 DNA: TGTGCCAGCAGCTTAGAGAGGGGGAACACTGAAGCTTTCTTT; CDR3 protein: CASSLERGNTEAFF
clone size: many; D gene: TRBD1; J gene: TRBJ2-7; V gene: TRBV2; CDR3 DNA: TGTGCCAGCGGACAGGGTTGGCCGTACGAGCAGTACTTC; CDR3 protein: CASGQGWPYEQYF
clone size: many; D gene: .; J gene: TRBJ1-5; V gene: TRBV9; CDR3 DNA: TGTGCCAGCAGCGTAGGCGGGGGGAATCAGCCCCAGCATTTT; CDR3 protein: CASSVGGGNQPQHF
clone size: many; D gene: .; J gene: TRBJ1-1; V gene: TRBV7-8; CDR3 DNA: TGTGCCAGCGGGGTGATTTTGAACACTGAAGCTTTCTTT; CDR3 protein: CASGVILNTEAFF
clone size: many; D gene: TRBD1; J gene: TRBJ2-7; V gene: TRBV6-1; CDR3 DNA: TGTGCCAGCAGTCGCCGGGACAGGGGGCCCTACGAGCAGTACTTC; CDR3 protein: CASSRRDRGPYEQYF
clone size: few; D gene: TRBD2; J gene: TRBJ2-2; V gene: TRBV12-3/TRBV12-4; CDR3 DNA: TGTGCCAGCAGGCCCGGGACTAGTTACACCGGGGAGCTGTTTTTT; CDR3 protein: CASRPGTSYTGELFF
clone size: many; D gene: .; J gene: TRBJ2-7; V gene: TRBV11-2; CDR3 DNA: TGTGCCAGCAGCTTAGTGGCAGGGGCAGCCTACGAGCAGTACTTC; CDR3 protein: CASSLVAGAAYEQYF
clone size: few; D gene: .; J gene: TRBJ1-5; V gene: TRBV7-2; CDR3 DNA: TGTGCCAGCAGCCGTAGCCAGGGTGAACAGCCCCAGCATTTT; CDR3 protein: CASSRSQGEQPQHF
clone size: .; D gene: .; J gene: TRBJ1-1; V gene: TRBV6-1; CDR3 DNA: TGTGCCAGCAGGAGGGACAACCTGAACACTGAAGCTCTCTTT; CDR3 protein: CASRRDNLNTEALF
clone size: .; D gene: .; J gene: TRBJ2-1; V gene: TRBV13; CDR3 DNA: TGTGCCAGCGGGGCGGATGAGCAGTCCTTC; CDR3 protein: CASGADEQSF
clone size: many; D gene: .; J gene: TRBJ2-1; V gene: TRBV18; CDR3 DNA: TGTGCCAGCTCACCATTGGTAGCGAGAGGGTACAATGAGCAGTTCTTC; CDR3 protein: CASSPLVARGYNEQFF
clone size: many; D gene: TRBD1; J gene: TRBJ2-2; V gene: TRBV12-3/TRBV12-4; CDR3 DNA: TGTGCCAGCAGTTTAAACAGGGGAAACACCGGGGAGCTGTTTTTT; CDR3 protein: CASSLNRGNTGELFF
clone size: many; D gene: .; J gene: TRBJ1-1; V gene: TRBV13; CDR3 DNA: TGTGCCAGCAGCTCGCAGGCTGAAGCTTTCTTT; CDR3 protein: CASSSQAEAFF
clone size: .; D gene: TRBD2; J gene: TRBJ2-3; V gene: TRBV4-2; CDR3 DNA: TGTGCCAGCAGCACCCGGGGGGAGGGCACAGATACGCAGTATTTT; CDR3 protein: CASSTRGEGTDTQYF
clone size: few; D gene: TRBD2; J gene: TRBJ2-1; V gene: TRBV12-3/TRBV12-4; CDR3 DNA: TGTGCCAGCAGTTTAGCGCGGGGACTAGCGGGAGTGTTCTCCTACAATGAGCAGTTCTTC; CDR3 protein: CASSLARGLAGVFSYNEQFF